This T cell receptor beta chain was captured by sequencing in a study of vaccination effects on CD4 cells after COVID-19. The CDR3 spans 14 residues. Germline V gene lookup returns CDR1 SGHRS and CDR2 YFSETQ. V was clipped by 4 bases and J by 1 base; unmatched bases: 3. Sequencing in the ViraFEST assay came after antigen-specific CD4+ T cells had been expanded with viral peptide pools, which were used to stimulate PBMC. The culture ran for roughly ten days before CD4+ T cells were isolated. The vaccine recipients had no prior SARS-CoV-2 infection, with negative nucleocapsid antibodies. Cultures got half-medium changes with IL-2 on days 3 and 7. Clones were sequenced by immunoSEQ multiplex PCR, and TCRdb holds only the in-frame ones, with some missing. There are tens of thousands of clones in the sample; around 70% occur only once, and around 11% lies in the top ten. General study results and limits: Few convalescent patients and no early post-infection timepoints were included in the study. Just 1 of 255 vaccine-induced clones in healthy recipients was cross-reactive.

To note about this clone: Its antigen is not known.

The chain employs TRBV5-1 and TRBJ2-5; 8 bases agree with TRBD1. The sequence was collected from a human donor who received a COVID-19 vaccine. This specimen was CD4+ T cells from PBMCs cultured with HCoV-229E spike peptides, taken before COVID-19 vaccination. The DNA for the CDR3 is TGCGCCAGCAGCGCCGGGACAGGCCAAGAGACCCAGTACTTC. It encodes CASSAGTGQETQYF. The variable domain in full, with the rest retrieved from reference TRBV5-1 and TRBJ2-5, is KAGVTQTPRYLIKTRGQQVTLSCSPISGHRSVSWYQQTPGQGLQFLFEYFSETQRNKGNFPGRFSGRQFSNSRSEMNVSTLELGDSALYLCASSAGTGQETQYFGPGTRLLVL.